The 11 T cell receptor beta chains below all came from one sample that was sequenced in a study of post-analysis software for immune sequencing data. Findings and limits, study-wide: In patients, TRBV5-6, TRBV5-1 and TRBV20-1 belonged to five TRBV segments found more frequently than in controls.

Antigens for these TCRs are unknown. Built from TCR beta cDNA, the libraries had unique molecular identifiers in them. A single record per CDR3 protein comes from TCRdb applying MiXCR to the PCR reads. The sample has around 700,000 distinct CDR3 sequences, approximately 60% seen once. Source material: blood. The receptors shown here come from a girl aged 2-15 years with multiple sclerosis.

This chain connects TRBV7-8 to TRBJ2-2; D is possibly TRBD1 or TRBD2 (5 bases each). Trimming removed 5 bases at V and 3 bases at J, with 16 bases between. The germline V gene encodes CDR1 SGHVS and CDR2 FQNEAQ. The CDR3 consists of 16 residues. CDR3 sequence reads: CASSILPGSYTGELFF. DNA of the CDR3: TGTGCCAGCAGCATTCTACCAGGGAGCTACACCGGGGAGCTGTTTTTT.

This clonotype turned up a few times. The rearrangement joins TRBV25-1 to TRBJ2-1, with unresolved D. Germline values: CDR1 MGHDK, CDR2 SYGVNS. The CDR3 has 10 amino acids. V was pared by 3 bases and J by 8 bases, with 2 bases between. CDR3 amino acids: CASSDYEQFF. DNA for the CDR3: TGTGCCAGCAGTGACTATGAGCAGTTCTTC.

The chain uses TRBV14 and TRBJ2-7, with 9 bases aligning to TRBD1. J was trimmed by 7 bases and V by 3 bases; bases with no gene match: 10. The CDR3 sequence is 15 residues long. The germline V gene encodes CDR1 SGHDN and CDR2 FVKESK. The CDR3 sequence is CASSQGTGSWTEQYF. Written as DNA, the CDR3 is TGTGCCAGCAGCCAGGGGACAGGGTCATGGACTGAGCAGTACTTC.

This sequence joins TRBV3-1 and TRBJ2-3, with 8 bases matching TRBD2. The ends lost 3 bases at V and 3 bases at J; junction bases unmatched: 8. This CDR3 has 16 residues. Germline values: CDR1 LGHDT, CDR2 YNNKEL (reference sequence). CDR3 DNA: TGTGCCAGCAGCCACGAGCGGGGGACCGAAACAGATACGCAGTATTTT. Translating it yields CASSHERGTETDTQYF.

The chain combines TRBV6-4 with TRBJ1-1, with D maybe TRBD1 (5 bases). The ends were cut back, 9 bases at V and 6 bases at J, with 26 bases in the middle. Germline-derived CDR1 and CDR2 are MRHNA and SNTAGT. This CDR3 spans 16 amino acids. Here the CDR3 reads CASEMGEGGVLAEAFF. CDR3 bases: TGTGCCAGTGAGATGGGAGAGGGAGGGGTACTTGCTGAAGCTTTCTTT.

J is TRBJ2-3 and V is TRBV4-3, with D perhaps matching TRBD2 (6 bases). CDR3 length: 19 residues. CDR1 is LGHNA, CDR2 YSLEER, per germline. Trimming stripped 4 bases from V and 0 bases from J, with 23 bases between. The DNA for the CDR3 is TGCGCCAGCAGCCGATCAGAGACCGGAGGGCGTTCTAGCACAGATACGCAGTATTTT. Translating it yields CASSRSETGGRSSTDTQYF.

The genes are TRBV29-1 and TRBJ2-3; D possibly corresponds to TRBD2 (6 bases). Germline V CDR1 and CDR2: SQVTM, ANQGSEA. The CDR3 is made up of 15 amino acids. The V end lost 1 base, the J end lost 0 bases, and 11 bases lay between the germline ends. Written as DNA, the CDR3 is TGCAGCGTTGAAGGTCTAGCGTTAAGCACAGATACGCAGTATTTT. This sequence encodes CSVEGLALSTDTQYF.

This clonotype was counted a few times. The genes are TRBV20-1 and TRBJ2-3, with D possibly being TRBD1 or TRBD2 (5 bases each). V was cut by 1 base and J by 0 bases, with 26 bases left in between. The germline gives CDR1 DFQATT, CDR2 SNEGSKA (reference sequence). The CDR3 runs to 20 residues. CDR3 protein: CSARGGVATGTRASTDTQYF. Written as DNA, the CDR3 is TGCAGTGCTAGAGGAGGTGTGGCTACCGGGACCCGTGCTAGCACAGATACGCAGTATTTT.

The J gene is TRBJ1-2, the V gene TRBV7-3; D may be TRBD1 (5 bases). CDR3 length equals 16 residues. CDR1 and CDR2 from the germline V gene are SGHTA and FQGTGA. Trimming pared 5 bases from V and 3 bases from J, leaving 19 bases between. The DNA for the CDR3 is TGTGCCAGCAGCGCACCCCGTTTAGCGGGGCACTATGGCTACACCTTC. Protein product: CASSAPRLAGHYGYTF.

The chain is built from TRBV11-2 and TRBJ2-7; the match to TRBD1 covers 9 bases. Germline assignment: CDR1 SGHAT and CDR2 FQNNGV. V was pared by 4 bases and J by 4 bases, with 5 bases of the junction left unmatched. The CDR3 sequence is 14 residues long. The CDR3 DNA sequence: TGTGCCAGCAGCTCAGGACAGGGGCGGTACGAGCAGTACTTC. Its protein product is CASSSGQGRYEQYF.

The CDR3 is CSARAQGGDEQYF. The DNA of the CDR3 is TGCAGTGCTAGAGCGCAGGGCGGGGACGAGCAGTACTTC. The chain uses TRBV20-1 and TRBJ2-7; possibly TRBD2 for D (6 bases). The germline CDR1 and CDR2 sequences are DFQATT and SNEGSKA (reference sequence). This CDR3 contains 13 residues. Trimming took 1 base from V and 5 from J, leaving 12 bases between them.